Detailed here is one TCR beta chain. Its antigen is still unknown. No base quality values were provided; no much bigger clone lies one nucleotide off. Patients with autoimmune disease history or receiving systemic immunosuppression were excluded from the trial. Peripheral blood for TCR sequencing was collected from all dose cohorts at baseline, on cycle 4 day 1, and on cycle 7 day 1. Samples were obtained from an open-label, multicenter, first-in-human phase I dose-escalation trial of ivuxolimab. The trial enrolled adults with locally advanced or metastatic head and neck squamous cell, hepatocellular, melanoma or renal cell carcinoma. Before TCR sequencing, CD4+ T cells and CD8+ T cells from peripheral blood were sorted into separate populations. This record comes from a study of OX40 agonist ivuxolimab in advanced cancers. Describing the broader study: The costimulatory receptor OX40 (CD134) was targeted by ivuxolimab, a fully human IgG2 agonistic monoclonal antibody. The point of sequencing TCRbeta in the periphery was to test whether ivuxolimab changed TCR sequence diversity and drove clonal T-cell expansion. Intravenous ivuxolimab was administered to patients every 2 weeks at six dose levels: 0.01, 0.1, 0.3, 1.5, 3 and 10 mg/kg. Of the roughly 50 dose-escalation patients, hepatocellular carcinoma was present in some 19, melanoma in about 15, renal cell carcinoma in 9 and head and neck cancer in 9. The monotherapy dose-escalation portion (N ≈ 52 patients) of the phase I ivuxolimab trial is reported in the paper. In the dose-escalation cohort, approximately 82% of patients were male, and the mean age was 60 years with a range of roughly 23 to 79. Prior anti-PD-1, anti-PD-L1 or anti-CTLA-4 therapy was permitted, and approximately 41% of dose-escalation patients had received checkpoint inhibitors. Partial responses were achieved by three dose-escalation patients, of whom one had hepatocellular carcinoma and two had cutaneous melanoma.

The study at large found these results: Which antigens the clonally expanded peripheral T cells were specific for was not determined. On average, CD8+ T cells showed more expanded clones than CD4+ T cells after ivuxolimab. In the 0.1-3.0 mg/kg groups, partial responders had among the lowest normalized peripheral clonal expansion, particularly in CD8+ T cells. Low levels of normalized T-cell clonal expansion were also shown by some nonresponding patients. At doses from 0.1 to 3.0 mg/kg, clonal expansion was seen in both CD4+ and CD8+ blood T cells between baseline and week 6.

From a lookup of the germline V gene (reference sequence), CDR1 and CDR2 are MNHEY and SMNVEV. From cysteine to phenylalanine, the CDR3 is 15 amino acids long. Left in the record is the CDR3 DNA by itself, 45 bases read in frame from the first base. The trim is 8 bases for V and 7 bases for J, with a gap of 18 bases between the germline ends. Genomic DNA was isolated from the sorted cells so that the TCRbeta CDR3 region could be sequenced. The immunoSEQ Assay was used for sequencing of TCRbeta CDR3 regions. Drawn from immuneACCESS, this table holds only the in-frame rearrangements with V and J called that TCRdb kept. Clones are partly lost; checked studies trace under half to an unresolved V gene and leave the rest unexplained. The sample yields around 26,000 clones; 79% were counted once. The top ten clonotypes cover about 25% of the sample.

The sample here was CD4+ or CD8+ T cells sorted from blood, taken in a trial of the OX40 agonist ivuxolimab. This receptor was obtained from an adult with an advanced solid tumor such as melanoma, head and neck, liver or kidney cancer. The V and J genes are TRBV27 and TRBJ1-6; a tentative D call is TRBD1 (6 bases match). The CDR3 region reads CASGPPRGRNSPLHF. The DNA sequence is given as TGTGCCAGCGGTCCCCCAAGGGGGAGGAATTCACCCCTCCACTTT.